A selection of T cell receptor beta chains follows, all from one sample in a study of control samples from healthy donors and cancer patients. Sequencing was performed with immunoSEQ multiplex PCR; in TCRdb, only in-frame clones are kept and a portion is missing. This sample yields about 140,000 clones, of which about 89% are seen a single time; around 7.3% belongs to the top ten. The sample comprised blood. The receptors were sampled from a man between 18 and 35 years old in good health. Each CDR3 is given with its conserved first and last residue. Each record gives: clone size, V gene, D gene, J gene, CDR3 DNA, CDR3 protein. A D gene is named only where the DNA matches it firmly. Clone size is shown for a subset of rows, as once, few, many or a class of expanded clone.

>-|TRBV24-1|TRBD1|TRBJ2-7
TGTGCCACCAGTGATCCCGGGACAGGGGCCTACGAGCAGTACTTC
CATSDPGTGAYEQYF
>-|TRBV13|TRBD1|TRBJ1-1
TGTGCCAGCAGCTTGGACAGGTTCGTTAAGCTCACTGAAGCTTTCTTT
CASSLDRFVKLTEAFF
>-|TRBV9|-|TRBJ1-1
TGTGCCAGCAGCGTAGGGGTTGGGACTGAGAACACTGAAGCTTTCTTT
CASSVGVGTENTEAFF
>-|TRBV7-6|-|TRBJ2-5
TGTGCCAGCAGCCACACGGAGGGCCCACGGCCGGGGTGGACCCAGTACTTC
CASSHTEGPRPGWTQYF
>-|TRBV30|TRBD2|TRBJ2-3
TGTGCCTGGGAACCGGGACTAGCGGCAGATACGCAGTATTTT
CAWEPGLAADTQYF
>-|TRBV2|-|TRBJ1-5
TGTGCCAGCAGACCTCGCCCCGGCGGGGAACAGCCCCAGCATTTT
CASRPRPGGEQPQHF
>-|TRBV7-2|-|TRBJ2-7
TGTGCCAGCAGCCAGTCGTTGATCACCGGACAGTCGGGGGAGCAGTACTTC
CASSQSLITGQSGEQYF
>-|TRBV7-9|-|TRBJ1-1
TGTGCCAGCAGCTTAGATGTATTGAACACTGAAGCTTTCTTT
CASSLDVLNTEAFF
>-|TRBV2|-|TRBJ1-5
TGTGCCAGCAGAGATCCCGGGGCACTATATAGCAATCAGCCCCAGCATTTT
CASRDPGALYSNQPQHF
>-|TRBV9|TRBD1|TRBJ2-7
TGTGCCAGCAGCCTAGGGACAGGGGTGTACGAGCAGTACTTC
CASSLGTGVYEQYF
>-|TRBV5-6|-|TRBJ1-5
TGTGCCAGCAGCTTGGGGTATAGCAATCAGCCCCAGCATTTT
CASSLGYSNQPQHF
>-|TRBV28|-|TRBJ1-2
TGTGCCACTGGAGGGTATGGCTACACCTTC
CATGGYGYTF
>-|TRBV9|-|TRBJ1-1
TGTGCCAGCAGCGTACAGAACACTGAAGCTTTCTTT
CASSVQNTEAFF
>-|TRBV6-1|-|TRBJ1-5
TGTGCCAGCAGTGAAGGTAGAGGTTATGAGCCCCAGCATTTT
CASSEGRGYEPQHF
>-|TRBV6-5|TRBD1|TRBJ1-1
TGTGCCAGCAGCTCGTACAGGGGGCCGAACACTGAAGCTTTCTTT
CASSSYRGPNTEAFF
>-|TRBV27|-|TRBJ2-5
TGTGCCAGCAGTTGGCGGGCCGGGGAGACCCAGTACTTC
CASSWRAGETQYF
>-|TRBV6-6|-|TRBJ1-2
TGTGCCAGCAGTCTATCCCGAGGCGGAGGGCCCAGTCCCTATGGCTACACCTTC
CASSLSRGGGPSPYGYTF
>-|TRBV18|-|TRBJ1-4
TGTGCCAGCTCACCTCGAGCGCAACTTAATGAAAAACTGTTTTTT
CASSPRAQLNEKLFF
>-|TRBV19|-|TRBJ2-3
TGTGCCAGTAGTTCAGTGGATTCCAGTACGCAGTATTTT
CASSSVDSSTQYF
>-|TRBV19|-|TRBJ1-1
TGTGCCATACAGGGTTGGAACACTGAAGCTTTCTTT
CAIQGWNTEAFF
>-|TRBV7-2|-|TRBJ1-2
TGTGCCAGCAGCTTAGGGTCGGCTCTTGGCTACACCTTC
CASSLGSALGYTF
>once|TRBV6-5|-|TRBJ2-7
TGTGCCAGCAGTTACTTGGAGGCCTACGAGCAGTACTTC
CASSYLEAYEQYF
>-|TRBV6-6|-|TRBJ2-3
TGTGCCAGCAGTTACTCGCGGGGAACAGATACGCAGTATTTT
CASSYSRGTDTQYF
>-|TRBV5-4|-|TRBJ1-2
TGTGCCAGCAGCTTGGGGACAGTGAACTATGGCTACACCTTC
CASSLGTVNYGYTF
>-|TRBV4-2|-|TRBJ2-2
TGTGCCAGCAGCCAAGAAATAAGGGTGGCCAGGACCCTGGGAGCCGGGGAGCTGTTTTTT
CASSQEIRVARTLGAGELFF
>-|TRBV5-4|TRBD1|TRBJ1-2
TGTGCCAGCAGCTCGAGGGACAGGGGCTATGGCTACACCTTC
CASSSRDRGYGYTF
>-|TRBV6-5|-|TRBJ1-5
TGTGCCAGCAGACAGGGTATCGGTCAGCCCCAGCATTTT
CASRQGIGQPQHF
>-|TRBV25-1|-|TRBJ1-2
TGTGCCAGCAGTGAGCAGGAAGGGCCTCTTTATGGCTACACCTTC
CASSEQEGPLYGYTF
>-|TRBV4-3|-|TRBJ1-1
TGCGCCAGCAGCCCCCTAGGGGGAAACACTGAAGCTTTCTTT
CASSPLGGNTEAFF
>-|TRBV6-5|TRBD1|TRBJ1-5
TGTGCCAGCAGTTCCCCGGGACAGGGTCAGCCCCAGCATTTT
CASSSPGQGQPQHF
>-|TRBV2|TRBD1|TRBJ2-5
TGTGCCAGCAGTGCCGGGACAGGGTTTGGGGAGACCCAGTACTTC
CASSAGTGFGETQYF
>-|TRBV6-6|-|TRBJ2-7
TGTGCCAGCAGTTACGATGGCAGGGGACCCTACGAGCAGTACTTC
CASSYDGRGPYEQYF
>once|TRBV5-1|TRBD1|TRBJ2-3
TGCGCCAGCACCCCGGACAGGTTGGATACGCAGTATTTT
CASTPDRLDTQYF
>-|TRBV10-3|TRBD1|TRBJ1-2
TGTGCCACGCGGCCCCAGGGGGGCTATAACTATGGCTACACCTTC
CATRPQGGYNYGYTF
>-|TRBV7-9|TRBD2|TRBJ2-7
TGTGCCAGCAGCCAGAGCGGGGTTGACGAGCAGTACTTC
CASSQSGVDEQYF
>-|TRBV7-9|TRBD1|TRBJ1-4
TGTGCCAGCAGCTACGACCCGGGACAGGGTAGTGAAAAACTGTTTTTT
CASSYDPGQGSEKLFF
>-|TRBV10-3|TRBD1|TRBJ2-3
TGTGCCATCAGTGAGAGGGGTGGGGTTGGCCAGGGGGCCGGAGATACGCAGTATTTT
CAISERGGVGQGAGDTQYF
>-|TRBV11-2|TRBD1|TRBJ1-2
TGTGCCAGCAGCGGGGGGACAGGGGGCCCCTATGGCTACACCTTC
CASSGGTGGPYGYTF
>-|TRBV7-9|-|TRBJ1-1
TGTGCCAGCAGCCGGACAGAAAACACTGAAGCTTTCTTT
CASSRTENTEAFF
>-|TRBV2|TRBD1|TRBJ2-7
TGTGCCAGCAGGGTATCCGGGACAGGGAACTACGAGCAGTACTTC
CASRVSGTGNYEQYF
>-|TRBV10-1|-|TRBJ2-2
TGCGCCAGCAGTGATGAGACCCGGGACGGCCTTAACACCGGGGAGCTGTTTTTT
CASSDETRDGLNTGELFF
>-|TRBV6-1|-|TRBJ1-5
TGTGCCAGCAGTGCAGCAGGGGTGGCTCAGCCCCAGCATTTT
CASSAAGVAQPQHF
>-|TRBV19|TRBD2|TRBJ2-5
TGTGCCACCGCGCGGGGGGTTCAAGAGACCCAGTACTTC
CATARGVQETQYF
>-|TRBV28|-|TRBJ1-5
TGTGCCAGCAGTCCCTCCGATCAGTTGCCCCAGCATTTT
CASSPSDQLPQHF
>few|TRBV7-9|-|TRBJ2-5
TGTGCCAGCAGCCCCTCGGCCTTGGGGGGCCAGGAGACCCAGTACTTC
CASSPSALGGQETQYF
>-|TRBV12-5|TRBD1|TRBJ1-6
TGTGCTAGTGGTTTGTTGAAGATAGGGGACAGCAATTCACCCCTCCACTTT
CASGLLKIGDSNSPLHF
>-|TRBV11-3|-|TRBJ1-1
TGTGCCAGCAGCTTAGGGGTGAACACTGAAGCTTTCTTT
CASSLGVNTEAFF
>-|TRBV3-1/TRBV3-2|-|TRBJ1-1
TGTGCCAGCAGCCCCCGGGAATACTCCACTGAAGCTTTCTTT
CASSPREYSTEAFF
>-|TRBV6-4|-|TRBJ2-5
TGTGCCAGCAGTGGTAATAGCGGAGAGACCCAGTACTTC
CASSGNSGETQYF
>-|TRBV10-3|-|TRBJ2-2
TGTGCCATCAGTGTCTGGGGGGCGAACACCGGGGAGCTGTTTTTT
CAISVWGANTGELFF
>-|TRBV3-1/TRBV3-2|-|TRBJ2-6
TGTGCCAGCAGCCAAGCGTTTAACACACTTGATGCACCTTCTGGGGCCAACGTCCTGACTTTC
CASSQAFNTLDAPSGANVLTF
>-|TRBV4-1|TRBD1|TRBJ2-7
TGCGCCAGCAGCCAAAGGGACAGTTCCTACGAGCAGTACTTC
CASSQRDSSYEQYF
>-|TRBV24-1|TRBD2|TRBJ2-5
TGTGCCACCAGTGATTTCGGGACTAAAGAGACCCAGTACTTC
CATSDFGTKETQYF
>-|TRBV15|-|TRBJ1-4
TGTGCCACCAGCAGACGTCTGGGCGCTGAAAAACTGTTTTTT
CATSRRLGAEKLFF
>few|TRBV6-5|-|TRBJ1-5
TGTGCCAGCAGCCTAGACAGGAGCCGCAATCAGCCCCAGCATTTT
CASSLDRSRNQPQHF
>-|TRBV29-1|TRBD1|TRBJ2-1
TGCAGCGTCACAGGACAGGGGGACAATGAGCAGTTCTTC
CSVTGQGDNEQFF
>-|TRBV20-1|-|TRBJ2-5
TGCAGCGGGGAGTGGGAGACCCAGTACTTC
CSGEWETQYF